Below, 20 T cell receptor beta chains from the same sample are listed, as sequenced in a study of T-cell reconstitution after alpha-beta-depleted transplantation in children. Researchers prepared the TCRbeta library using unique molecular identifiers, the study reports. TCRdb analysed the PCR reads with MiXCR anew, one entry per CDR3 protein. The profile shows 450,000 to 700,000 distinct CDR3 sequences, 25% to 30% of them singletons. The sample in question was PBMCs, obtained before TCRalphabeta/CD19-depleted stem cell transplant. Receptors were obtained from a boy less than two years old with Wiskott-Aldrich syndrome, due to receive a stem cell transplant.

The rearrangement joins TRBV9 to TRBJ2-3; 7 bases line up with TRBD2. The trim removed 2 bases at V and 3 bases at J, leaving 6 bases unmatched. Looked up from germline, CDR1 is SGDLS and CDR2 is YYNGEE. The CDR3 is 15 residues long. For the CDR3, the DNA is TGTGCCAGCAGCGTTACTGGGCGGGAGACAGATACGCAGTATTTT. Protein sequence: CASSVTGRETDTQYF.

The chain combines TRBV7-6 with TRBJ2-2; 7 bases agree with TRBD1. The CDR3 contains 22 residues. J gave up 2 bases and V 1 base, and 22 bases lay outside the gene matches. Germline loops: CDR1 SGHVS, CDR2 FNYEAQ. CDR3 sequence (DNA): TGTGCCAGCAGCTTAGAGGCGAGATGGGGACAGCGCCTTTTACTCAACACCGGGGAGCTGTTTTTT. Translating it yields CASSLEARWGQRLLLNTGELFF.

The rearrangement links TRBV29-1 to TRBJ1-1; 7 bases are shared with TRBD1. The V and J ends lost 7 bases and 1 base, in that order; junction bases with no gene match: 3. Germline V lookup: CDR1 SQVTM, CDR2 ANQGSEA. The CDR3 length is 12 residues. CDR3 loop: CSAHRGNTEAFF. CDR3 sequence (DNA): TGCAGCGCCCACAGGGGGAACACTGAAGCTTTCTTT.

There are a few counts of this clonotype. The chain has TRBV5-1 and TRBJ2-7; 7 bases are shared with TRBD1. The germline V gene has CDR1 SGHRS and CDR2 YFSETQ. V lost 6 bases to trimming and J lost 4 bases; unmatched junction nucleotides: 7. The CDR3 consists of 13 residues. CDR3 protein: CASNQPGQYEQYF. The CDR3 region has the DNA TGCGCCAGCAACCAACCGGGACAGTACGAGCAGTACTTC.

This sequence joins TRBV20-1 and TRBJ2-7, with TRBD2 as a possible D gene (6 bases). The CDR3 is 17 residues long. V gave up 0 bases and J gave up 0 bases, with 18 bases separating them. Germline V gene sequence: CDR1 DFQATT, CDR2 SNEGSKA (reference sequence). The CDR3 loop reads CSARDWGEQRCSYEQYF. DNA of the CDR3: TGCAGTGCTAGAGATTGGGGGGAGCAGCGGTGCTCCTACGAGCAGTACTTC.

Of note for this clonotype: Relative to the germline gene, one junction end is altered; a read error may explain this. The V gene is TRBV7-9, the J gene TRBJ1-5, with D uncertain. The germline V gene has CDR1 SEHNR and CDR2 FQNEAQ (reference sequence). This CDR3 comprises 11 residues. CDR3 amino acids: CATGVNQRQHF. The DNA for the CDR3 is TGTGCCACTGGGGTTAATCAGCGCCAGCATTTT.

In its sample, this clonotype was seen a few times. This chain uses TRBV3-1 with TRBJ1-2; unclear D gene. Trimming removed 1 base at V and 4 bases at J, with 10 bases between. The germline V gene encodes CDR1 LGHDT and CDR2 YNNKEL (reference sequence). This CDR3 region has 14 residues. In DNA, the CDR3 is TGTGCCAGCAGCCAAGGTCTAACGGGCTATGGCTACACCTTC. It translates to CASSQGLTGYGYTF.

This chain uses TRBV7-2 with TRBJ2-7; TRBD1 might be the D (6 bases). Trimming cost V 5 bases and J 2 bases, with 13 bases left between them. The CDR3 loop spans 14 amino acids. From germline, CDR1 is SGHTA and CDR2 FQGNSA. DNA of the CDR3: TGTGCCAGCAGCAACTCTAACAGGGCCTACGAGCAGTACTTC. Translation gives CASSNSNRAYEQYF.

This chain connects TRBV24-1 to TRBJ2-3; no firm D call. The germline V gene has CDR1 KGHDR and CDR2 SFDVKD. The CDR3 is 13 amino acids. V lost 4 bases to trimming and J lost 6 bases, with 10 bases between them. The CDR3, as DNA: TGTGCCACCAGTGAGATAGCCGGGGATACGCAGTATTTT. As protein: CATSEIAGDTQYF.

This rearrangement joins TRBV7-3 to TRBJ2-7; weak D call: TRBD1 (5 bases). V lost 6 bases and J 6 bases, leaving 15 bases between the germline ends. The CDR3 totals 13 residues. From germline, CDR1 is SGHTA and CDR2 FQGTGA. The chain's CDR3 is CASSSNSGSEQYF. In nucleotides, the CDR3 is TGTGCCAGCAGTTCCAATTCAGGGTCCGAGCAGTACTTC.

The chain recombines TRBV5-1 with TRBJ2-1, with D perhaps matching TRBD2 (5 bases). The CDR3 extends over 16 amino acids. Per the germline V gene, CDR1 is SGHRS and CDR2 is YFSETQ. V gave up 4 bases and J gave up 2 bases, with 16 bases separating them. This CDR3 reads CASSPLASWAYNEQFF. CDR3 sequence (DNA): TGCGCCAGCAGCCCTCTGGCTAGCTGGGCCTACAATGAGCAGTTCTTC. The variable domain in full, completed from reference TRBV5-1 and TRBJ2-1, reads KAGVTQTPRYLIKTRGQQVTLSCSPISGHRSVSWYQQTPGQGLQFLFEYFSETQRNKGNFPGRFSGRQFSNSRSEMNVSTLELGDSALYLCASSPLASWAYNEQFFGPGTRLTVL.

The chain is built from TRBV12-3 or TRBV12-4 and TRBJ2-3, with 7 bases matching TRBD1. V lost 5 bases, J lost 3 bases, and 11 bases stayed unmatched. The CDR3 is 16 amino acids. This chain's CDR3 is CASSRTGRSTTDTQYF. The CDR3 nucleotides read TGTGCCAGCAGTCGGACAGGCCGTTCGACAACAGATACGCAGTATTTT.

The table lists this clonotype with a few counts. CDR3 loop: CAWSSATNTEAFF. CDR3 DNA sequence: TGTGCCTGGAGCTCTGCTACGAACACTGAAGCTTTCTTT. This chain connects TRBV30 to TRBJ1-1, with D unclear. The CDR3 has 13 amino acids. Between the trimmed V and J ends, which lost 3 bases and 1 base, there was a span of 9 bases. Germline V gene data show CDR1 as GTSNPN and CDR2 as SVGIG (reference sequence). The full variable domain, with the rest looked up from reference TRBV30 and TRBJ1-1, is SQTIHQWPATLVQPVGSPLSLECTVEGTSNPNLYWYRQAAGRGLQLLFYSVGIGQISSEVPQNLSASRPQDRQFILSSKKLLLSDSGFYLCAWSSATNTEAFFGQGTRLTVV.

This clonotype was seen only a few times. This sequence joins TRBV5-1 and TRBJ1-3; D uncertain. Trimming took off 4 bases at V and 2 bases at J, with 10 bases between the two ends. This CDR3 has 14 residues. Looked up from germline, CDR1 is SGHRS and CDR2 is YFSETQ. CDR3 bases: TGCGCCAGCAGCCTGGAAAAGGCTGGAAACACCATATATTTT. Translated: CASSLEKAGNTIYF.

This clonotype has at least ten counts. The chain joins TRBV2 to TRBJ2-1, with 10 bases matching TRBD1. V gave up 3 bases and J gave up 2 bases; unmatched junction bases: 10. This CDR3 is 18 amino acids long. Germline V lookup: CDR1 SNHLY, CDR2 FYNNEI. The DNA of the CDR3 is TGTGCCAGCAGTGATCGCGGGACAGGGGTGCGCACCTACAATGAGCAGTTCTTC. It specifies CASSDRGTGVRTYNEQFF.

The J gene is TRBJ2-1, the V gene TRBV5-1; 15 bases map to TRBD2. CDR1 SGHRS and CDR2 YFSETQ come from the germline V gene. The CDR3 covers 16 residues. V trimming: 1 base; J trimming: 8 bases; junction bases outside the gene matches: 4. The CDR3 sequence is CASSLLGLAGGDEQFF. The CDR3 coding sequence is TGCGCCAGCAGCTTGTTGGGACTAGCGGGAGGCGATGAGCAGTTCTTC.

In this sample, this clonotype turned up a few times. The chain uses TRBV20-1 and TRBJ2-2, with TRBD1 identical over 7 bases. Per germline, CDR1 DFQATT and CDR2 SNEGSKA (reference sequence). Trimming cost V 6 bases and J 3 bases; bases outside gene matches: 7. The CDR3 totals 14 residues. For the CDR3, the DNA is TGCAGTGCACCCGCCGGGACAGACACCGGGGAGCTGTTTTTT. Translating it yields CSAPAGTDTGELFF.

The chain combines TRBV15 with TRBJ2-5; D is possibly TRBD2 (5 bases). The CDR3 loop spans 13 amino acids. Germline loops: CDR1 LNHNV, CDR2 YYDKDF (reference sequence). V gave up 4 bases and J gave up 5 bases, with 11 bases separating them. The CDR3 spells CATSTTWEETQYF. As DNA, the CDR3 is TGTGCCACCAGCACTACGTGGGAGGAGACCCAGTACTTC.

The chain has TRBV12-3 or TRBV12-4 and TRBJ2-1; the match to TRBD2 covers 10 bases. V was pared by 7 bases and J by 5 bases, with 8 bases of the junction left unmatched. CDR3 length equals 15 residues. The CDR3 here is CASTHSGRVNNEQFF. CDR3 nucleotide sequence: TGTGCCAGCACCCACAGCGGGAGGGTCAACAATGAGCAGTTCTTC.

The chain couples TRBV12-3 or TRBV12-4 to TRBJ2-5; D unclear. The CDR3 is 11 amino acids. Between the trimmed V and J ends, which lost 7 bases and 4 bases, there was a span of 7 bases. CDR3 nucleotides: TGTGCCAGCATGGCTGGAGAGACCCAGTACTTC. Protein: CASMAGETQYF.